One and the same sample provided the 13 T cell receptor beta chains below, sequenced in a study of T cell clonotyping in hematopoietic cell transplantation. Stated time point: recipient sample about 28 days before transplant, after cytoreduction. Method: immunoSEQ multiplex PCR; TCRdb's copy keeps in-frame clones and lacks some. The sample consists of over 25,000 clones, 80% to 90% of them appearing once. The source material was peripheral blood mononuclear cells, sampled before stem cell transplant. These receptor sequences come from a woman aged 60-75 years with acute myeloid leukemia. Some clones in this sample may be carry-over from other donors' samples.

CDR3 region: CASSPLASGTEQFF. The CDR3 coding sequence is TGTGCCAGCAGCCCCCTGGCTAGCGGGACTGAGCAGTTCTTC. V and J are TRBV11-3 and TRBJ2-1; 9 nucleotides match TRBD2. There are 14 residues in the CDR3. Per the germline V gene, CDR1 is SGHNT and CDR2 is YENEEA. V trimming: 5 bases; J trimming: 9 bases; junction bases outside the gene matches: 8.

This clone was seen only once. The chain combines TRBV28 with TRBJ2-1; D is perhaps TRBD2 (5 bases). The germline V and J ends were trimmed by 2 bases and 8 bases, with 10 bases remaining between them. The CDR3 contains 13 residues. Per germline, CDR1 MDHEN and CDR2 SYDVKM. The CDR3 DNA reads TGTGCCAGCAGTTTAATTGAGGGCCATGAGCAGTTCTTC. Protein: CASSLIEGHEQFF.

The chain couples TRBV5-1 to TRBJ1-2, with 9 nucleotides matching TRBD1. The germline gives CDR1 SGHRS, CDR2 YFSETQ. With 4 bases clipped from V and 2 bases from J, the junction kept 9 bases outside the gene matches. This CDR3 has 16 residues. This CDR3 reads CASSAGGGQGNYGYTF. The CDR3 DNA reads as TGCGCCAGCAGCGCCGGGGGGGGACAGGGAAACTATGGCTACACCTTC.

V usage is TRBV27 and J usage is TRBJ1-2; D remains ambiguous. This CDR3 has 13 amino acids. V lost 2 bases, J lost 3 bases, and 7 bases lay in between. CDR1 is MNHEY and CDR2 is SMNVEV in the germline V gene (reference sequence). The CDR3: CASSLSQYYGYTF. In DNA, the CDR3 is TGTGCCAGCAGTTTAAGCCAGTACTATGGCTACACCTTC.

The gene calls are TRBV20-1 and TRBJ2-7, with D tentatively TRBD1 (5 bases). CDR1 and CDR2 from the germline V gene are DFQATT and SNEGSKA (reference sequence). CDR3 length: 11 amino acids. V gave up 7 bases and J gave up 6 bases, with 13 bases separating them. The CDR3 reads CSVTGPIEQYF. As DNA, the CDR3 is TGCAGTGTCACAGGTCCCATCGAGCAGTACTTC.

The rearrangement joins TRBV6-4 to TRBJ1-6, with unresolved D. The CDR3 consists of 13 residues. Germline CDR1 and CDR2: MRHNA and SNTAGT. V dropped 0 bases and J dropped 6 bases, with 3 bases sitting between them. The CDR3 DNA reads as TGTGCCAGCAGTGACTCGGGTAATTCACCCCTCCACTTT. Translating gives CASSDSGNSPLHF.

The V call is TRBV10-1, the J call TRBJ2-1; 10 nucleotides agree with TRBD2. The CDR3 has 14 residues. The V and J ends lost 6 bases and 10 bases, in that order; junction bases with no gene match: 9. The germline V gene has CDR1 WNHNN and CDR2 SYGVQD (reference sequence). The CDR3 loop reads CASRLAGSSGEQFF. CDR3 DNA sequence: TGCGCCAGCAGACTAGCGGGGTCCTCCGGAGAGCAGTTCTTC.

This chain uses TRBV29-1 with TRBJ2-7; perhaps D is TRBD1 or TRBD2 (5 bases each). Deletions cut 4 bases from V and 3 bases from J, with 13 bases between. The CDR3 is 13 amino acids. The germline CDR1 and CDR2 sequences are SQVTM and ANQGSEA. CDR3 protein: CSVAREQIYEQYF. In nucleotides, the CDR3 is TGCAGCGTTGCCAGGGAGCAGATCTACGAGCAGTACTTC.

The V gene is TRBV27, the J gene TRBJ1-1; D is possibly TRBD1 (5 bases). CDR1 and CDR2 from the germline V gene are MNHEY and SMNVEV (reference sequence). There are 12 residues in the CDR3. V was pared by 2 bases and J by 10 bases, with 11 bases between. The CDR3 coding sequence is TGTGCCAGCAGTTTACCGGGAGGGGTAGCTTTCTTT. Its translation: CASSLPGGVAFF.

The chain uses TRBV19 and TRBJ1-1; no clear D. The germline V gene has CDR1 LNHDA and CDR2 SQIVND (reference sequence). The CDR3 is made up of 12 amino acids. V was trimmed by 3 bases and J by 10 bases, leaving 12 bases between them. The CDR3 spells CASSMPDAGAFF. As DNA, the CDR3 is TGTGCCAGTAGTATGCCCGATGCTGGAGCTTTCTTT.

V is TRBV4-3 and J is TRBJ1-1, with 7 bases aligning to TRBD1. J was trimmed by 4 bases and V by 0 bases; bases with no gene match: 11. This CDR3 has 17 residues. Germline V gene sequence: CDR1 LGHNA, CDR2 YSLEER. In DNA, the CDR3 is TGCGCCAGCAGCCAAGAATCAAAAACAGGGGTTTTCACTGAAGCTTTCTTT. It codes for CASSQESKTGVFTEAFF.

The V gene is TRBV5-4, the J gene TRBJ2-7, with D possibly matching TRBD1 (6 bases). Trimming shortened V by 4 bases and J by 2 bases, and 10 bases separated the two germline ends. The CDR3 is 13 amino acids. From germline, CDR1 is SGHNT and CDR2 YYREEE (reference sequence). The CDR3 is CASSGRDTYEQYF. The CDR3 DNA reads TGTGCCAGCAGCGGAAGGGACACCTACGAGCAGTACTTC.

The chain has TRBV5-6 and TRBJ2-5; TRBD1 aligns across 8 bases. The CDR3 runs 17 residues. Germline assignment: CDR1 SGHDT and CDR2 YYEEEE. V was clipped by 1 base and J by 4 bases; unmatched bases: 12. The CDR3 DNA is TGTGCCAGCAGCTTGCGGACAGGGATTAAAGAGGGAGAGACCCAGTACTTC. This sequence encodes CASSLRTGIKEGETQYF.